A single sample is the source of the 9 T cell receptor beta chains below, sequenced in a study of immune evolution from preneoplasia to lung adenocarcinoma. Repertoires were generated with immunoSEQ multiplex PCR, while TCRdb's copy carries only in-frame clones and drops some. Among around 5,000 clones listed, roughly 88% were seen once. The sample comprised FFPE invasive lung adenocarcinoma tissue. The receptors were sampled from a person aged 45 to 59 with lung adenocarcinoma.

The chain carries TRBV27 and TRBJ2-3; 12 nucleotides line up with TRBD1. Germline values: CDR1 MNHEY, CDR2 SMNVEV (reference sequence). CDR3 length: 17 amino acids. The ends lost 2 bases at V and 5 bases at J; junction bases unmatched: 8. CDR3 sequence (DNA): TGTGCCAGCAGTTTAACCGGGACAGGGGGCGAGAAAGATACGCAGTATTTT. Translation gives CASSLTGTGGEKDTQYF.

This chain connects TRBV25-1 to TRBJ2-6; no clear D. The CDR3 sequence is 15 residues long. Per the germline V gene, CDR1 is MGHDK and CDR2 is SYGVNS. Trimming took 5 bases from V and 1 from J, leaving 9 bases between them. CDR3 in amino acids: CASSFFGSGANVLTF. The CDR3 nucleotides read TGTGCCAGCAGTTTTTTCGGTTCTGGGGCCAACGTCCTGACTTTC.

V and J are TRBV28 and TRBJ2-7; unclear D gene. Trimming cost V 3 bases and J 3 bases, with 6 bases left between them. The germline CDR1 and CDR2 sequences are MDHEN and SYDVKM. The CDR3 is made up of 12 amino acids. The chain's CDR3 is CASSLFNYEQYF. DNA for the CDR3: TGTGCCAGCAGTTTGTTCAACTACGAGCAGTACTTC.

The V call is TRBV9, the J call TRBJ1-1; D gene uncertain. The V and J ends lost 0 bases and 1 base respectively, with 4 bases between them. Per the germline V gene, CDR1 is SGDLS and CDR2 is YYNGEE. The CDR3 runs to 13 residues. In nucleotides, the CDR3 is TGTGCCAGCAGCGTAGTTTGGAACACTGAAGCTTTCTTT. This gives the protein CASSVVWNTEAFF.

The genes are TRBV28 and TRBJ1-2; maybe TRBD1 (6 bases). V lost 5 bases and J lost 5, with 18 bases in between. This CDR3 is built from 15 residues. CDR1 and CDR2 (germline): MDHEN, SYDVKM. CDR3 bases: TGTGCCAGCAGTGCTCTATTCCAGGGGAGGTATGGCTACACCTTC. Its translation: CASSALFQGRYGYTF.

This clone was counted a few times. This chain connects TRBV7-9 to TRBJ1-4, with D possibly being TRBD1 (6 bases). The CDR3 sequence is 15 residues long. Germline CDR1 reads SEHNR; CDR2 reads FQNEAQ (reference sequence). V was cut by 7 bases and J by 4 bases, with 16 bases left in between. The CDR3 region has the DNA TGTGCCAGCACCCCCAGAGGGGGTATTAATGAAAAACTGTTTTTT. Translation: CASTPRGGINEKLFF.

This clone has just one count. V is TRBV6-5 and J is TRBJ1-4; D is unresolved. Trimming shortened V by 8 bases and J by 10 bases, and 17 bases separated the two germline ends. The germline gives CDR1 MNHEY, CDR2 SVGAGI. This CDR3 spans 13 amino acids. The CDR3 DNA reads as TGTGCCAGCTCTGAGCAGGCGGTACGAAAACTGTTTTTT. It yields the protein CASSEQAVRKLFF.

A remark on this clone: The same CDR3 arises from other DNA sequences in this sample as well. The V gene is TRBV4-2, the J gene TRBJ2-5; D call uncertain. This CDR3 is 14 amino acids long. The germline V gene encodes CDR1 LGHNA and CDR2 YNFKEQ. Trimming left V 0 bases short and J 4 bases short, with 9 bases between. The CDR3 loop is CASSQDYRGETQYF. The DNA for the CDR3 is TGTGCCAGCAGCCAAGACTACAGAGGAGAGACCCAGTACTTC.

V and J are TRBV28 and TRBJ2-3; D not resolved. The germline V gene has CDR1 MDHEN and CDR2 SYDVKM. V lost 10 bases, J lost 3 bases, and 17 bases lay in between. There are 14 residues in the CDR3. The CDR3 DNA is TGTGCCACCCTACCCCCAAAGCGTACAGATACGCAGTATTTT. Protein: CATLPPKRTDTQYF.